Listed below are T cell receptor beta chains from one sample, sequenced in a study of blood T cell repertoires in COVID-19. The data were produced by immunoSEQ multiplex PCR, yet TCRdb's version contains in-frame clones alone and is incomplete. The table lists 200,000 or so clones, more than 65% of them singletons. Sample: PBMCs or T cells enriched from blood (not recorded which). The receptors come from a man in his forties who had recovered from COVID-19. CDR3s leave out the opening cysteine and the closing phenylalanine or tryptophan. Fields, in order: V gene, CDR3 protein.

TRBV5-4,ASSLVQGAREQY
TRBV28,ASSLFRGSSYEQY
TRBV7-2,ASSPQGNYGYT
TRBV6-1,ASSEAVSLAGVDTQY
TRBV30,ALSLFPGGELF
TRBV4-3,ASSQDRFSEQY
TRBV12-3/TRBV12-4,ASSPRTNEKLF
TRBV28,ASSGAVGRSTEAF
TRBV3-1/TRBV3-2,ASSPAGGSGNTIY
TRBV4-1,ASSQDPGEGETQY
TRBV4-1,ASSQKMAATDTQY
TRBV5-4,ASSLAGQGGMKTQY
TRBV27,ASSFGGASNQPQH
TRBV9,ASSVGPPGSTGELF
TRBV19,ASSIRDRPNQPQH
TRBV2,ASSEAGQGELEGYT
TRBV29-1,SVIRAEGQPQH
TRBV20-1,SASNVKPAF
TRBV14,ASSQAVTEAF
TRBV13,ASSTTGISYGYT
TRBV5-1,ASSIGDLNLNEQF
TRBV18,ASSLSSYEQY
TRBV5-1,ASSHGGEDNEQF
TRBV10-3,AISTPARGETQY
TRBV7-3,ASRRSGGTDTQY
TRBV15,ATSSPRGSTDTQY
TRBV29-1,SVATGLTDTQY
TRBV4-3,ASSQGLAVKNIQY
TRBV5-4,ASSLTLEGGETQY
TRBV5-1,ASRSGTANTGELF
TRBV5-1,ASSLTLLGANNSPLH
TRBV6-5,ASSLAGVSYNEQF
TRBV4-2,ASSQEGLAGAYEQY
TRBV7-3,ASTMSPGNTGELF
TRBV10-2,ASSLQGNYGYT
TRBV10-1,ASRQGSTIQYEQY
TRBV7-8,ASSQHRGGTEAF
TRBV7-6,ASSLSSEGSGGYT
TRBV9,ASSPSGAYNEQF
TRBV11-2,ASSLAGGTEAF
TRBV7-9,ASSTGTGGTYNEQF
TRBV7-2,ASSLAGTGGKYEQY
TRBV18,ASSQVATGAEAF
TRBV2,ASSPAMNTEAF
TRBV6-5,ASGPSGGLTDTQY
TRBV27,ASSLFSGFHEQY
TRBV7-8,ASSQLGGKLF
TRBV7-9,ASTLGQNTEAF
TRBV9,ASSVGGHEREQY
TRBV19,ASSIVGGITGELF
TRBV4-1,ASSRWTSGGAGGELF
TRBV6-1,ASSEQVYGYT
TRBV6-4,ASSDRGGSPQH
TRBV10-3,ASGRGTDGYT